This TCR beta chain was profiled in a study of cytomegalovirus exposure and HLA in healthy donors. Study observations and caveats: That first-cohort TCR clusters tended to co-occur in the roughly 110 validation repertoires was found in a later analysis.

The germline CDR1 and CDR2 sequences are SEHNR and FQNEAQ (reference sequence). The length of the CDR3 is 16 residues. Unmatched junction bases numbered 10, after V lost 5 bases and J lost 3 bases. Using immunoSEQ multiplex PCR, the repertoire was profiled, and TCRdb retains in-frame clones only, with some absent. The sample consists of some 98,000 clones, 87% of them appearing once. Regarding this clone: The target antigen is unknown.

Among the approximately 130 subjects of the validation cohort, separate from the approximately 670-subject first cohort, were the donors. This chain links TRBV7-9 with TRBJ2-4, with TRBD1 matching over 7 bases. This sequence was found in a woman in her 30s in good health and CMV-seronegative. Material for sequencing was PBMCs. The CDR3 reads CASSPIQGLGKNIQYF. The DNA for the CDR3 is TGTGCCAGCAGCCCCATACAGGGGTTGGGCAAAAACATTCAGTACTTC.